This T cell receptor beta chain was observed in a study of CD8+CD57+ T cells in acquired aplastic anemia. The overall study: Sorted CD4+ plus CD8+ cells gave DNA averaging roughly 3 ug.

This clonotype has ten or more counts. Antigen specificity is unknown. One end of the junction varies from germline; a read error may be responsible. For CDR3 and TCR beta VDJ profiling, genomic DNA was the template used. TCRdb ran MiXCR on the reads and lists one entry per CDR3 protein. The sample gives about 130,000 distinct CDR3 sequences, around two fifths of which show up once; 8% to 8.5% is in the top ten. This CDR3 contains 15 residues. The germline V gene has CDR1 SGHAT and CDR2 FQNNGV. General study results and limits: Found in both controls and patients were approximately 31 CD8+ CDR3 sequences.

Sequencing was carried out using sorted CD4+, CD8+, or CD8+CD57+ T cells (not recorded which) from PBMCs. The chain has TRBV11-2 and TRBJ2-1; no reliable D call. The TCR sequence derives from a human donor in good health, serving as a control. CDR3 loop: CASSLDLSSYNEQFF. The CDR3 DNA sequence: TGTGCCAGCAGCCTAGACTTGAGCTCCTACAATGAGCAGTTCTTC. Variable domain in full (rest from reference TRBV11-2 and TRBJ2-1): EAGVAQSPRYKIIEKRQSVAFWCNPISGHATLYWYQQILGQGPKLLIQFQNNGVVDDSQLPKDRFSAERLKGVDSTLKIQPAKLEDSAVYLCASSLDLSSYNEQFFGPGTRLTVL.